The sequence of this T cell receptor (beta chain) was determined in a study of Ad26.COV2.S vaccination and SARS-CoV-2 variants. The wider study: Sample donor was a member of the COV1001 Ad26.COV2.S trial arm.

As to this clone: What it binds is unknown.

V shed 3 bases and J shed 1 base, with 15 bases lying between them. This CDR3 is 16 amino acids long. In germline, CDR1 is MNHNS, CDR2 SASEGT. The treatment denotes: roughly 18 received Ad26.COV2.S at low or high dose, single or two shots; roughly 5 received placebo; per-sample allocation not given. Sampling was performed 63 days after the first vaccine or placebo injection. Generated by immunoSEQ multiplex PCR, the TCRdb table keeps only in-frame clones and is missing some. This sample has some 460,000 clones; nearly 90% occur once, and the top ten carry 1.7%. Whole-study results and caveats: TCR breadth and depth estimates may have understated total T cell responses. Breadth of non-spike TCRs did not differ between vaccinees and placebo recipients.

Sample: peripheral blood, taken in a trial of Ad26.COV2.S vaccine versus placebo. The V call is TRBV6-1, the J call TRBJ1-1; D is unresolved. This clonotype originated in a person aged 18-65 years who received the Ad26.COV2.S COVID-19 vaccine or a placebo. The CDR3 loop is CASSEQGRTANTEAFF. The CDR3 nucleotides read TGTGCCAGCAGTGAGCAAGGTCGGACCGCGAACACTGAAGCTTTCTTT.